Below, 30 T cell receptor beta chains from the same sample are listed, as sequenced in a study of control samples from healthy donors and cancer patients. The repertoire was sequenced with immunoSEQ multiplex PCR; TCRdb's copy has only in-frame clones and lacks some. This table holds some 80,000 clones, around nine tenths found once. The sequencing sample was made of blood. The receptors were gathered from a man aged 50 to 60 in good health.

CDR3 region: CASSFSGTGTTEAFF. CDR3 nucleotide sequence: TGTGCCAGCAGCTTCTCCGGGACAGGGACCACTGAAGCTTTCTTT. The chain combines TRBV13 with TRBJ1-1; 9 bases are shared with TRBD1. In germline, CDR1 is PRHDT, CDR2 FYEKMQ (reference sequence). Trimming at V came to 3 bases and at J to 4 bases, leaving 6 bases not matched to a gene. This CDR3 region has 15 residues. Looking up the rest from reference TRBV13 and TRBJ1-1 gives the full variable domain: AAGVIQSPRHLIKEKRETATLKCYPIPRHDTVYWYQQGPGQDPQFLISFYEKMQSDKGSIPDRFSAQQFSDYHSELNMSSLELGDSALYFCASSFSGTGTTEAFFGQGTRLTVV.

This chain joins TRBV19 and TRBJ1-5; D uncertain. The length of the CDR3 is 15 residues. Germline lookup yields CDR1 LNHDA and CDR2 SQIVND (reference sequence). The germline V and J ends were trimmed by 1 base and 0 bases, with 7 bases remaining between them. The DNA for the CDR3 is TGTGCCAGTAGTATAGTTCCCAATAGCAATCAGCCCCAGCATTTT. Amino acid sequence: CASSIVPNSNQPQHF.

The CDR3 DNA sequence: TGCGCCAGCAGCTTGGCCTTGGCAGGGTTCGGAAACACCATATATTTT. Its translation: CASSLALAGFGNTIYF. This rearrangement joins TRBV5-1 to TRBJ1-3, with TRBD1 as a possible D gene (5 bases). V lost 0 bases and J lost 4, with 14 bases in between. This CDR3 spans 16 amino acids. Germline-derived CDR1 and CDR2 are SGHRS and YFSETQ.

The chain has TRBV20-1 and TRBJ1-2; no clear D gene. Germline CDR1 reads DFQATT; CDR2 reads SNEGSKA (reference sequence). The CDR3 sequence is 10 residues long. Trimming pared 8 bases from V and 1 base from J, leaving 5 bases between. DNA for the CDR3: TGCAGTTCATTTAACTATGGCTACACCTTC. Translated, it gives CSSFNYGYTF.

V is TRBV11-2 and J is TRBJ1-1; D gene uncertain. There are 13 residues in the CDR3. CDR1 is SGHAT, CDR2 FQNNGV, per germline. Trimming cost V 4 bases and J 7 bases, with 13 bases left between them. The DNA of the CDR3 is TGTGCCAGCAGCTCCTTGGCTGGTGGTGAAGCTTTCTTT. It encodes CASSSLAGGEAFF.

The V call is TRBV11-2, the J call TRBJ1-6; 7 nucleotides match TRBD1. Trimming at V came to 4 bases and at J to 7 bases, leaving 10 bases not matched to a gene. This CDR3 comprises 16 residues. The germline CDR1 and CDR2 sequences are SGHAT and FQNNGV. CDR3 amino acids: CASSSRGRTENSPLHF. The CDR3, as DNA: TGTGCCAGCAGCTCCAGGGGGAGGACAGAGAATTCACCCCTCCACTTT.

J is TRBJ2-7 and V is TRBV19, with D maybe TRBD2 (6 bases). V was cut by 1 base and J by 5 bases, with 12 bases left in between. The germline gives CDR1 LNHDA, CDR2 SQIVND (reference sequence). The CDR3 is 14 amino acids. The CDR3 sequence: CASSIGLAKDEQYF. CDR3 sequence (DNA): TGTGCCAGTAGTATAGGCCTAGCGAAAGACGAGCAGTACTTC.

The chain carries TRBV19 and TRBJ2-1; possible D gene TRBD2, 6 bases. The germline V gene encodes CDR1 LNHDA and CDR2 SQIVND (reference sequence). The CDR3 totals 13 residues. The V end was cut by 7 bases, the J end by 5 bases, with 12 bases between. The CDR3 here is CASTSRRDNEQFF. The CDR3 region has the DNA TGTGCCAGTACCTCAAGGAGGGACAATGAGCAGTTCTTC.

The rearrangement links TRBV5-1 to TRBJ2-7; TRBD1 is a possible D gene (6 bases). Germline V gives CDR1 SGHRS, CDR2 YFSETQ. Trimming left V 0 bases short and J 1 base short, with 11 bases between. This CDR3 spans 15 amino acids. DNA of the CDR3: TGCGCCAGCAGCTTGGGGGGGCCGCGTTCCTACGAGCAGTACTTC. It translates to CASSLGGPRSYEQYF.

This clone was seen only once. The rearrangement links TRBV30 to TRBJ1-1; no clear D. The CDR3 is made up of 12 amino acids. In germline, CDR1 is GTSNPN, CDR2 SVGIG (reference sequence). The ends were cut back, 4 bases at V and 3 bases at J, with 9 bases in the middle. CDR3 residues: CAWTQRDTEAFF. The CDR3 DNA reads as TGTGCCTGGACCCAAAGGGACACTGAAGCTTTCTTT. The entire variable domain, with the rest obtained from reference TRBV30 and TRBJ1-1, is as follows: SQTIHQWPATLVQPVGSPLSLECTVEGTSNPNLYWYRQAAGRGLQLLFYSVGIGQISSEVPQNLSASRPQDRQFILSSKKLLLSDSGFYLCAWTQRDTEAFFGQGTRLTVV.

V usage is TRBV7-6 and J usage is TRBJ2-5; D is tentatively TRBD1 or TRBD2 (5 bases each). V was clipped by 2 bases and J by 5 bases, with 18 bases between them. This CDR3 is built from 16 residues. CDR1 is SGHVS, CDR2 FNYEAQ, per germline. The CDR3 spells CASSLRGTAEVETQYF. CDR3 DNA: TGTGCCAGCAGCTTACGAGGGACGGCTGAGGTGGAGACCCAGTACTTC.

V and J are TRBV12-3 or TRBV12-4 and TRBJ2-5; the D gene is possibly TRBD2 (5 bases). This CDR3 has 12 residues. V lost 5 bases and J lost 4, with 8 bases in between. CDR3 nucleotide sequence: TGTGCCAGCAGTCCTAGCCGAGAGACCCAGTACTTC. The encoded protein is CASSPSRETQYF.

The table lists this clone with a count of one. The rearrangement uses TRBV5-1 and TRBJ2-7, with a possible D match to TRBD1 (5 bases). Germline V gene sequence: CDR1 SGHRS, CDR2 YFSETQ. The V end was cut by 4 bases, the J end by 5 bases, with 22 bases between. The CDR3 covers 16 residues. The CDR3: CASSTAGLSVSDEQYF. In DNA, the CDR3 is TGCGCCAGCAGCACTGCAGGGTTATCGGTGAGTGACGAGCAGTACTTC. The whole variable domain, filled in from reference TRBV5-1 and TRBJ2-7, reads KAGVTQTPRYLIKTRGQQVTLSCSPISGHRSVSWYQQTPGQGLQFLFEYFSETQRNKGNFPGRFSGRQFSNSRSEMNVSTLELGDSALYLCASSTAGLSVSDEQYFGPGTRLTVT.

The CDR3 DNA reads TGCGCCAGCAGCCCGGGGGGAGGGACAAACTATGGCTACACCTTC. This codes for CASSPGGGTNYGYTF. This chain links TRBV5-1 with TRBJ1-2, with D tentatively TRBD1 (6 bases). This CDR3 comprises 15 residues. With 4 bases removed from V and 2 bases from J, the gap between germline ends came to 15 bases. Germline V gene data show CDR1 as SGHRS and CDR2 as YFSETQ.

This sequence joins TRBV5-4 and TRBJ2-5; D is unclear. This CDR3 spans 13 amino acids. From germline, CDR1 is SGHNT and CDR2 YYREEE (reference sequence). Trimming removed 0 bases at V and 0 bases at J, with 3 bases between. The CDR3 loop is CASSLGYQETQYF. The CDR3 coding sequence is TGTGCCAGCAGCTTGGGTTACCAAGAGACCCAGTACTTC.

CDR3 loop: CASSAHRGSYEQYF. CDR3 sequence (DNA): TGTGCCAGTAGTGCGCACAGGGGATCCTACGAGCAGTACTTC. V is TRBV19 and J is TRBJ2-7; TRBD1 aligns across 7 bases. The germline V gene encodes CDR1 LNHDA and CDR2 SQIVND (reference sequence). J gave up 1 base and V 5 bases, and 5 bases lay outside the gene matches. The length of the CDR3 is 14 residues.

V usage is TRBV11-3 and J usage is TRBJ2-3; D remains unclear. In germline, CDR1 is SGHNT, CDR2 YENEEA. V was pared by 1 base and J by 2 bases, with 10 bases between. The CDR3 extends over 15 amino acids. CDR3 DNA sequence: TGTGCCAGCAGCTTAGGGATATCCAACACAGATACGCAGTATTTT. Protein product: CASSLGISNTDTQYF.

The V and J genes are TRBV30 and TRBJ1-5, with TRBD1 matching 8 bases. V gave up 2 bases and J gave up 2 bases; unmatched junction bases: 5. The CDR3 contains 15 residues. Germline assignment: CDR1 GTSNPN and CDR2 SVGIG (reference sequence). The CDR3 DNA sequence: TGTGCCTGGAGTCGGGACAGGACGGGCAATCAGCCCCAGCATTTT. As protein: CAWSRDRTGNQPQHF.

This clone was counted a single time. The chain combines TRBV25-1 with TRBJ2-1; TRBD2 matches 7 bases. The CDR3 is made up of 16 amino acids. Germline CDR1 and CDR2: MGHDK and SYGVNS. V was clipped by 1 base and J by 5 bases; unmatched bases: 8. In nucleotides, the CDR3 is TGTGCCAGCAGTGAATGGGGGGGTGCCGAGCACAATGAGCAGTTCTTC. Amino acid sequence: CASSEWGGAEHNEQFF.

The V call is TRBV6-5, the J call TRBJ1-1, with 8 positions matching TRBD1. J lost 3 bases, V lost 5 bases, and 8 bases had no gene match. The CDR3 sequence is 15 residues long. CDR1 and CDR2 (germline): MNHEY, SVGAGI. The CDR3 region is CASSNLWTGHTEAFF. The DNA of the CDR3 is TGTGCCAGCAGTAACCTTTGGACAGGGCACACTGAAGCTTTCTTT.

This chain joins TRBV24-1 and TRBJ2-1; a weak D match, TRBD1 (5 bases). CDR3 size: 12 residues. Looked up from germline, CDR1 is KGHDR and CDR2 is SFDVKD. V gave up 4 bases and J gave up 8 bases, with 8 bases separating them. This chain's CDR3 is CATSDSGYEQFF. The CDR3, as DNA: TGTGCCACCAGTGACTCAGGGTATGAGCAGTTCTTC.

This chain links TRBV30 with TRBJ1-1, with TRBD1 matching 7 bases. V dropped 4 bases and J dropped 1; count of bases not matched to a gene: 3. Germline values: CDR1 GTSNPN, CDR2 SVGIG (reference sequence). The CDR3 is 13 residues long. CDR3 sequence (DNA): TGTGCCTGGAAGGGGGCGGCGAACACTGAAGCTTTCTTT. Residues: CAWKGAANTEAFF. Full variable domain (remainder filled in from reference TRBV30 and TRBJ1-1): SQTIHQWPATLVQPVGSPLSLECTVEGTSNPNLYWYRQAAGRGLQLLFYSVGIGQISSEVPQNLSASRPQDRQFILSSKKLLLSDSGFYLCAWKGAANTEAFFGQGTRLTVV.

A single count supports this clone. J is TRBJ1-5 and V is TRBV19; TRBD1 aligns across 7 bases. The CDR3 spans 16 residues. The germline V gene has CDR1 LNHDA and CDR2 SQIVND (reference sequence). Trimming cost V 7 bases and J 1 base; bases outside gene matches: 10. The CDR3 region is CASNSQGKFSNQPQHF. As DNA, the CDR3 is TGTGCCAGTAACTCACAGGGGAAATTCAGCAATCAGCCCCAGCATTTT.

The chain links TRBV18 to TRBJ2-7; D could derive from TRBD1 or TRBD2 (5 bases each). Per the germline V gene, CDR1 is KGHSH and CDR2 is LQKENI. The V end lost 1 base, the J end lost 3 bases, and 13 bases lay between the germline ends. This CDR3 region has 15 residues. The CDR3 is CASSPRGGAGYEQYF. The CDR3, as DNA: TGTGCCAGCTCACCACGCGGTGGGGCGGGCTACGAGCAGTACTTC.

The chain is built from TRBV2 and TRBJ1-5; D is possibly TRBD1 (6 bases). The germline gives CDR1 SNHLY, CDR2 FYNNEI. Trimming took 2 bases from V and 0 from J, leaving 11 bases between them. This CDR3 contains 16 residues. CDR3 nucleotides: TGTGCCAGCAGTGAAAGGGGGTTATATAGCAATCAGCCCCAGCATTTT. Encoded protein: CASSERGLYSNQPQHF. Combining the CDR3 with reference TRBV2 and TRBJ1-5 gives the whole variable domain EPEVTQTPSHQVTQMGQEVILRCVPISNHLYFYWYRQILGQKVEFLVSFYNNEISEKSEIFDDQFSVERPDGSNFTLKIRSTKLEDSAMYFCASSERGLYSNQPQHFGDGTRLSIL.

This clone has only one observation. V is TRBV12-3 or TRBV12-4 and J is TRBJ1-2, with D maybe TRBD1 (6 bases). The CDR3 sequence is 12 residues long. V gave up 7 bases and J gave up 8 bases, with 14 bases separating them. CDR3: CASNTGQRGYTF. CDR3 nucleotides: TGTGCCAGCAACACAGGGCAGCGGGGCTACACCTTC.

The chain is built from TRBV15 and TRBJ2-6; the match to TRBD2 covers 8 bases. After removal of 5 bases from V and 0 bases from J, the junction contained 3 bases not matched to a gene. The CDR3 extends over 16 amino acids. Germline CDR1 reads LNHNV; CDR2 reads YYDKDF (reference sequence). DNA for the CDR3: TGTGCCACCAGCGGCGGGAGGTTCTCTGGGGCCAACGTCCTGACTTTC. It encodes CATSGGRFSGANVLTF.

V is TRBV4-1 and J is TRBJ2-1; 11 positions match TRBD1. This CDR3 comprises 17 residues. Trimming at V came to 0 bases and at J to 9 bases, leaving 10 bases not matched to a gene. Germline CDR1 is MGHRA and CDR2 is YSYEKL. This CDR3 is CASSQDRGQGAPGEQFF. The CDR3 nucleotides are TGCGCCAGCAGCCAAGATAGAGGACAGGGGGCGCCGGGTGAGCAGTTCTTC.

V gene TRBV10-2 combines with J gene TRBJ1-1; TRBD1 might be the D (6 bases). V gave up 8 bases and J gave up 0 bases, with 13 bases separating them. Germline V gene sequence: CDR1 WSHSY, CDR2 SAAADI. The CDR3 spans 14 residues. The CDR3 nucleotides are TGCGCCAGCTTCCGGGACACTTTGAACACTGAAGCTTTCTTT. Protein product: CASFRDTLNTEAFF.

J is TRBJ1-2 and V is TRBV11-2; D unclear. Trimming stripped 5 bases from V and 1 base from J, with 23 bases between. CDR3 size: 18 residues. CDR1 and CDR2 from the germline V gene are SGHAT and FQNNGV. The CDR3 loop is CASSPGRSPQVINYGYTF. CDR3 DNA: TGTGCCAGCAGCCCCGGTCGTAGCCCGCAGGTGATTAACTATGGCTACACCTTC.